A selection of T cell receptor beta chains follows, all from one sample in a study of graft-versus-host responses after intestinal transplantation. For these TCRs, the target antigens are not known. Profiling relied on immunoSEQ multiplex PCR, and the TCRdb table lists in-frame clones only, not all of them. The repertoire includes roughly 100,000 clones, approximately 84% of them detected once, and around 0.9% sits in the top ten. The specimen was unstimulated CD4+ T cells sorted from spleen or lymph node cells, collected before intestinal transplant. The source of these receptors is a human donor who received an intestinal transplant. CDR3s include the opening cysteine and the closing phenylalanine or tryptophan. A D gene is named only where the DNA matches it firmly.

v_gene,j_gene,d_gene,CDR3aa
TRBV29-1,TRBJ1-4,NA,CSVGTRPNEKLFF
TRBV30,TRBJ1-3,NA,CAWSPTRSGNTIYF
TRBV2,TRBJ1-5,NA,CASSERQYSNQPQHF
TRBV13,TRBJ1-1,TRBD1,CASSLAGQGVPRDTEAFF
TRBV25-1,TRBJ2-1,NA,CASSPYNEQFF
TRBV6-1,TRBJ2-3,NA,CASSEQESTDTQYF
TRBV28,TRBJ2-3,TRBD2,CASSTFLAGGGTDTQYF
TRBV4-2,TRBJ2-7,NA,CASSLRKDSFSYEQYF
TRBV6-5,TRBJ2-7,NA,CASSDWATSYEQYF
TRBV2,TRBJ2-1,TRBD2,CASSVPSTSGGSSYNEQFF
TRBV18,TRBJ1-4,TRBD1,CASSLRDRAYGELFF
TRBV4-2,TRBJ2-3,NA,CASSQVGTDTQYF
TRBV4-1,TRBJ2-7,TRBD1,CASSRGRTGKLYEQYF
TRBV10-1,TRBJ2-7,TRBD2,CASNAGGYEQYF
TRBV28,TRBJ2-3,NA,CASSPPFVRTVGDTQYF
TRBV19,TRBJ1-2,NA,CASSIELRAYAYGYTF
TRBV6-5,TRBJ1-4,NA,CASSYLGAGEKLFF
TRBV6-1,TRBJ2-3,NA,CASEKDGRTDTQYF
TRBV6-5,TRBJ1-1,NA,CASSYYKTGNTEAFF
TRBV28,TRBJ2-7,TRBD1,CASSPGTGSYEQYF
TRBV6-5,TRBJ2-7,NA,CASSYDGSYEQYF
TRBV7-9,TRBJ1-3,NA,CASSLRQGQSLSGNTIYF
TRBV19,TRBJ1-5,NA,CASSHGSLGGDQPQHF